This T cell receptor beta chain was obtained from a study of early T cells in non-severe SARS-CoV-2 infection. Background on the study: The sequenced material was bulk RNA from unsorted whole blood, and its chains were unpaired.

Individual cDNA molecules carried attached unique molecular identifiers. TCRdb passed the 5' RACE reads through MiXCR, listing each CDR3 protein once. This repertoire shows approximately 39,000 distinct CDR3 sequences, 6% to 8% found once; its top ten account for 24%. Study results and limitations: Clonotype matching in VDJdb favored anti-spike CD8 responses and did not capture private and CD4 specificities.

This clonotype appeared many times. Its specificity is not known. This CDR3 is built from 13 residues. Germline CDR1 reads MNHEY; CDR2 reads SVGEGT. V dropped 6 bases and J dropped 4 bases, with 12 bases sitting between them. This receptor was taken from an adult who was a healthcare worker with PCR-confirmed SARS-CoV-2 infection or an uninfected control (not recorded which). The source was whole blood, collected at baseline. The chain links TRBV6-2 or TRBV6-3 to TRBJ1-2; D ambiguous. CDR3 amino acids: CASSPTGSYGYTF. DNA of the CDR3: TGTGCCAGCAGCCCCACCGGAAGCTATGGCTACACCTTC.